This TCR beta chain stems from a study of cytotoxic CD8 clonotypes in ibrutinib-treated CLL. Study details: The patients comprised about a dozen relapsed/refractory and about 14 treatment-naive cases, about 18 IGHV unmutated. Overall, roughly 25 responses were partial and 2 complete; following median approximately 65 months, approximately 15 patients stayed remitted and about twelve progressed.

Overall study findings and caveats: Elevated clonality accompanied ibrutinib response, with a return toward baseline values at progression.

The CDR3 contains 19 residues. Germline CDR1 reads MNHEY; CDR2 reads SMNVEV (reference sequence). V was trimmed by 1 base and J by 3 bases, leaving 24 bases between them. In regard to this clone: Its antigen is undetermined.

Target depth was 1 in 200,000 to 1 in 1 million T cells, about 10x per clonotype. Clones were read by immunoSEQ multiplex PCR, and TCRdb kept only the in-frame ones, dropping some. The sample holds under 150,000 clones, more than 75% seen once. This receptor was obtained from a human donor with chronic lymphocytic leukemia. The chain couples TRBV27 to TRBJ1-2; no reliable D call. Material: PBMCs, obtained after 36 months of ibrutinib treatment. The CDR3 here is CASSLLSRQKKLSHYGYTF. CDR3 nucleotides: TGTGCCAGCAGTTTATTGTCGCGGCAGAAGAAACTTTCGCACTATGGCTACACCTTC.